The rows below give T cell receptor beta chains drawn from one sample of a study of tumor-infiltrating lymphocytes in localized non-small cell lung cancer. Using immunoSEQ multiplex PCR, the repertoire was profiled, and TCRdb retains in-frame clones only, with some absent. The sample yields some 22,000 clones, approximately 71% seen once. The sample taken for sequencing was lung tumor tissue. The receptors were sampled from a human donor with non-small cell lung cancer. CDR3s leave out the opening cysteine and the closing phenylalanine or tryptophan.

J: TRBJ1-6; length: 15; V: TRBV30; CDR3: AWSSLLHRVDNSPLH
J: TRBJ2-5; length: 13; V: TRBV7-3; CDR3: ASSRQGLARETQY
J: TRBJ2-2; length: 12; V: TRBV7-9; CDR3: ASSLQGRAGELF
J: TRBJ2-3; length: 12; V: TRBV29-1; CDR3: SVRSGRATDTQY
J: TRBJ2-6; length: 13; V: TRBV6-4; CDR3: ASSEGESGANVLT
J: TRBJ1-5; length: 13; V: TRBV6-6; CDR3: ASSYSGGYNQPQH
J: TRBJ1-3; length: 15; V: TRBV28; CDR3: ASSPHLLTGSGNTIY
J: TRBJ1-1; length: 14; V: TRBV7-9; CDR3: TSSLDRFGPNTEAF
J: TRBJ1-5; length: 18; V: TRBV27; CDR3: ASSLPSYRHRVGSNQPQH
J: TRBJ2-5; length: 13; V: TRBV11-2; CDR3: ASSSMGPFQETQY
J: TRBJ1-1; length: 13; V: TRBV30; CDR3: AWSIKGRVSTEAF
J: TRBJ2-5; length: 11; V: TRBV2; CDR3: ASSADRRETQY
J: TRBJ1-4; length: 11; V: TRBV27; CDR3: ASRGERVEKLF
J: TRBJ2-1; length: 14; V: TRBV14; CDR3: ASSRPGERGYNEQF
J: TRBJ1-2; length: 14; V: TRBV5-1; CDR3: ASSAGTGVEYLGYT
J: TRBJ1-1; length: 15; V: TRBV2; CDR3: ASSEGSAGWANTEAF
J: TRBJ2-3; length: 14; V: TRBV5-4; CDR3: ASSHPSGRAPDTQY
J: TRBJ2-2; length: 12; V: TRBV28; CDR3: ASNLLVSSGELF
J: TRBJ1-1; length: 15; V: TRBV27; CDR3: ASKRPGLNRGDTEAF
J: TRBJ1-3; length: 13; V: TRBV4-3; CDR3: ASSQVVQPGNTIY
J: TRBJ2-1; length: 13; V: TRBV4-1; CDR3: ASSQDRGRYNEQF
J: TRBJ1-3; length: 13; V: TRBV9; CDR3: ASSVATGTGNTIY
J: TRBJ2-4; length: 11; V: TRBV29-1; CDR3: SALTGERNIQY
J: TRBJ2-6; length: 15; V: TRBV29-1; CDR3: SVENRGVSSGANVLT
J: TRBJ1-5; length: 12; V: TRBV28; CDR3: ASSLSVSNQPQH
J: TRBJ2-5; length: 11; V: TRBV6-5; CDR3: ASRIGVKETQY
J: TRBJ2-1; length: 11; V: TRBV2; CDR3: ASSESPRSEQF
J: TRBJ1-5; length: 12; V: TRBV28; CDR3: ASGLNGRIQPQH
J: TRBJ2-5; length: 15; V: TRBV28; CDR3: ASTPASGSIVWETQY
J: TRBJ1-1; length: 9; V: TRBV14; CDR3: ASSQALILI
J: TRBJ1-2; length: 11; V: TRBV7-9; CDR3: ASSMDTNYGYT
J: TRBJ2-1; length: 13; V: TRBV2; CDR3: ASSVSSGSYNEQF
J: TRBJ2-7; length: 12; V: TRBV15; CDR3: ATSLGQGEDEQY
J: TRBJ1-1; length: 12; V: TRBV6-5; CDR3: ASRQDRVNTEAF
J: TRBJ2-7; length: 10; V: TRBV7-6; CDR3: ASSPDSGEQY
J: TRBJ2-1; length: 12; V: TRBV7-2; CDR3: ASSFQGRYNEQF
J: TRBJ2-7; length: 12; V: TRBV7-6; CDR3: ASSLLATPYEQY
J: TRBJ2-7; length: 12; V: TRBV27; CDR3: ASRPSGGRNEQY
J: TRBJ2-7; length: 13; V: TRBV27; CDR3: ASSSNSGGDYEQY
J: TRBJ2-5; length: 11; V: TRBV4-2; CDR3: ASSQTPEETQY
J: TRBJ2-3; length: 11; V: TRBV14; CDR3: ASSQFRTDTQY
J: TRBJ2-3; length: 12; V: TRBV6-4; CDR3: ASSRGDRTDTQY
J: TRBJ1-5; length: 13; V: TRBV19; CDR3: ASSSIGETNQPQH
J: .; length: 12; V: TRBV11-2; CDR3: ASSFIQGAYEQY
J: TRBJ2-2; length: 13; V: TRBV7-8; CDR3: ASSRPGTGTGELF
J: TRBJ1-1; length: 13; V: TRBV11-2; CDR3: ASSLVAGLNTEAF
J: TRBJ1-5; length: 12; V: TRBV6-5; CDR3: ASSRLRGFQPQH
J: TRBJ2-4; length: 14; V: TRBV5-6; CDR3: ASSFRQGGTKNIQY
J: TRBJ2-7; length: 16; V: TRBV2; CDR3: ASRETLGRGGKTYEQY
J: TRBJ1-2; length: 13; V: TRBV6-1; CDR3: ASSARTGGFYGYT
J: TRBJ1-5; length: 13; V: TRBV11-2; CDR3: ASSSSGQGNQPQH
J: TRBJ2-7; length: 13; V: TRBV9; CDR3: ASSAGTSGSHEQY
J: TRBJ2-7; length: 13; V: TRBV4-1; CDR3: ASSPRLAGAYEQY
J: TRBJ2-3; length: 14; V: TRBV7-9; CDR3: ASSSETSVSTDTQY
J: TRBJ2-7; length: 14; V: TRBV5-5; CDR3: ASSWDPGQGSNEQY